This is a list of T cell receptor beta chains from one sample in a study of lymphopenia after photon versus proton radiotherapy. Assay used: immunoSEQ multiplex PCR; TCRdb lists only in-frame clones, some missing. The table shows around 150,000 clones, with 80% to 90% occurring only once. Here the sequenced sample was peripheral blood, taken from a patient treated with photon-based radiotherapy. Every receptor here comes from a man aged 50 or older with gastric cancer. Each CDR3 is given with its conserved first and last residue. A D gene is named only where the DNA matches it firmly. Clone size is given for some rows only: seen once, a few or many times, or a class if the clone is expanded.

D gene: TRBD2
V gene: TRBV7-2
J gene: TRBJ2-5
clone size: .
CDR3 protein: CASSLSSGKETQYF
CDR3 DNA: TGTGCCAGCAGCTTATCTAGCGGGAAAGAGACCCAGTACTTC

D gene: .
V gene: TRBV12-5
J gene: TRBJ1-5
clone size: .
CDR3 protein: CASGPHNQPQHF
CDR3 DNA: TGTGCTAGTGGTCCCCACAATCAGCCCCAGCATTTT

D gene: .
V gene: TRBV10-3
J gene: TRBJ2-3
clone size: .
CDR3 protein: CAISDLAGTDTQYF
CDR3 DNA: TGTGCCATCAGTGATTTAGCGGGCACAGATACGCAGTATTTT

D gene: .
V gene: TRBV5-1
J gene: TRBJ1-2
clone size: once
CDR3 protein: CASSLVVRDSSVYGYTF
CDR3 DNA: TGCGCCAGCAGCTTGGTGGTCAGGGACTCATCGGTCTATGGCTACACCTTC

D gene: .
V gene: TRBV14
J gene: TRBJ1-6
clone size: .
CDR3 protein: CASSQDWPNSPLHF
CDR3 DNA: TGTGCCAGCAGCCAAGATTGGCCGAATTCACCCCTCCACTTT

D gene: .
V gene: TRBV5-1
J gene: TRBJ1-2
clone size: .
CDR3 protein: CASSLGVSWGYTF
CDR3 DNA: TGCGCCAGCAGCTTAGGGGTGTCTTGGGGCTACACCTTC

D gene: .
V gene: TRBV5-1
J gene: TRBJ2-5
clone size: .
CDR3 protein: CASSSQGRNQETQYF
CDR3 DNA: TGCGCCAGCAGCTCCCAGGGACGGAACCAAGAGACCCAGTACTTC

D gene: .
V gene: TRBV4-3
J gene: TRBJ2-2
clone size: .
CDR3 protein: CASSQDEGGTGELFF
CDR3 DNA: TGCGCCAGCAGCCAAGATGAGGGAGGCACCGGGGAGCTGTTTTTT

D gene: TRBD2
V gene: TRBV18
J gene: TRBJ2-7
clone size: .
CDR3 protein: CASSQTSGREYEQYF
CDR3 DNA: TGTGCCAGCTCACAAACTAGCGGGAGGGAATACGAGCAGTACTTC

D gene: .
V gene: TRBV7-2
J gene: TRBJ1-1
clone size: many
CDR3 protein: CASSQQGSSEAFF
CDR3 DNA: TGTGCCAGCAGCCAACAGGGAAGCAGTGAAGCTTTCTTT

D gene: .
V gene: TRBV7-9
J gene: TRBJ2-5
clone size: .
CDR3 protein: CASSPDRWQETQYF
CDR3 DNA: TGTGCCAGCAGCCCTGACAGATGGCAAGAGACCCAGTACTTC

D gene: .
V gene: TRBV14
J gene: TRBJ2-2
clone size: .
CDR3 protein: CASSLSGELFF
CDR3 DNA: TGTGCCAGCAGCCTTTCCGGGGAGCTGTTTTTT

D gene: TRBD1
V gene: TRBV29-1
J gene: TRBJ1-2
clone size: .
CDR3 protein: CSVEGQGAWGYTF
CDR3 DNA: TGCAGCGTTGAGGGACAGGGGGCCTGGGGCTACACCTTC

D gene: .
V gene: TRBV28
J gene: TRBJ1-1
clone size: .
CDR3 protein: CASSFRVATEAFF
CDR3 DNA: TGTGCCAGCAGTTTCCGAGTAGCCACTGAAGCTTTCTTT

D gene: TRBD2
V gene: TRBV27
J gene: TRBJ2-7
clone size: .
CDR3 protein: CASSLSLAGAGEQYF
CDR3 DNA: TGTGCCAGCAGTTTAAGTCTAGCGGGAGCTGGCGAGCAGTACTTC

D gene: .
V gene: TRBV4-3
J gene: TRBJ1-5
clone size: .
CDR3 protein: CASSQELAAFQHF
CDR3 DNA: TGCGCCAGCAGCCAAGAGTTGGCGGCTTTCCAGCATTTT

D gene: TRBD2
V gene: TRBV7-2
J gene: TRBJ2-1
clone size: .
CDR3 protein: CASSSRVLAAEQFF
CDR3 DNA: TGTGCCAGCAGCTCCCGGGTCCTAGCGGCTGAGCAGTTCTTC

D gene: .
V gene: TRBV18
J gene: TRBJ2-7
clone size: .
CDR3 protein: CASSPNGYSSYEQYF
CDR3 DNA: TGTGCCAGCTCACCCAACGGTTACAGCTCCTACGAGCAGTACTTC

D gene: TRBD1
V gene: TRBV4-2
J gene: TRBJ2-3
clone size: .
CDR3 protein: CASSQATGSDTQYF
CDR3 DNA: TGTGCCAGCAGCCAAGCGACAGGGTCAGATACGCAGTATTTT

D gene: TRBD2
V gene: TRBV5-1
J gene: TRBJ2-3
clone size: .
CDR3 protein: CASSAGLGGTDTQYF
CDR3 DNA: TGCGCCAGCAGCGCCGGACTAGGGGGCACAGATACGCAGTATTTT

D gene: TRBD1
V gene: TRBV10-1
J gene: TRBJ2-7
clone size: .
CDR3 protein: CASGQGAGEQYF
CDR3 DNA: TGCGCCAGTGGACAGGGAGCTGGCGAGCAGTACTTC

D gene: TRBD1
V gene: TRBV7-8
J gene: TRBJ1-1
clone size: once
CDR3 protein: CASSSHGTGNTEAFF
CDR3 DNA: TGTGCCAGCAGCTCGCACGGGACAGGGAACACTGAAGCTTTCTTT

D gene: TRBD2
V gene: TRBV14
J gene: TRBJ2-7
clone size: .
CDR3 protein: CASSHLLGTSGSSHEQYF
CDR3 DNA: TGTGCCAGCAGCCACCTCCTCGGGACTAGCGGGAGTAGCCACGAGCAGTACTTC

D gene: .
V gene: TRBV30
J gene: TRBJ1-2
clone size: .
CDR3 protein: CAQKQGKGYTF
CDR3 DNA: TGTGCCCAAAAACAGGGCAAAGGCTACACCTTC

D gene: .
V gene: TRBV6-6
J gene: TRBJ1-1
clone size: .
CDR3 protein: CASSFTRAGNTEAFF
CDR3 DNA: TGTGCCAGCAGTTTCACACGGGCTGGGAACACTGAAGCTTTCTTT

D gene: .
V gene: TRBV5-6
J gene: TRBJ2-1
clone size: .
CDR3 protein: CASSPRRGNNEQFF
CDR3 DNA: TGTGCCAGCAGCCCACGGAGGGGGAACAATGAGCAGTTCTTC

D gene: .
V gene: TRBV10-3
J gene: TRBJ1-2
clone size: .
CDR3 protein: CAISESGTETNYGYTF
CDR3 DNA: TGTGCCATCAGTGAGTCCGGGACGGAGACTAACTATGGCTACACCTTC

D gene: TRBD1
V gene: TRBV6-1
J gene: TRBJ2-7
clone size: .
CDR3 protein: CASSKTGATAYEQYF
CDR3 DNA: TGTGCCAGCAGCAAAACAGGGGCCACCGCCTACGAGCAGTACTTC

D gene: .
V gene: TRBV4-1
J gene: TRBJ1-4
clone size: once
CDR3 protein: CASSQSGGTNEKLFF
CDR3 DNA: TGCGCCAGCAGCCAATCGGGGGGGACTAATGAAAAACTGTTTTTT

D gene: TRBD1
V gene: TRBV12-5
J gene: TRBJ1-1
clone size: few
CDR3 protein: CASGKGQGALEAFF
CDR3 DNA: TGTGCTAGTGGTAAGGGACAGGGGGCCCTTGAAGCTTTCTTT

D gene: .
V gene: TRBV5-8
J gene: TRBJ2-7
clone size: .
CDR3 protein: CASSAEGLSYEQYF
CDR3 DNA: TGTGCCAGCAGCGCGGAGGGACTGTCCTACGAGCAGTACTTC

D gene: TRBD2
V gene: TRBV4-2
J gene: TRBJ2-7
clone size: .
CDR3 protein: CASSDTRLAGAPYEQYF
CDR3 DNA: TGTGCCAGCAGCGATACTAGACTAGCGGGAGCCCCCTACGAGCAGTACTTC

D gene: .
V gene: TRBV30
J gene: TRBJ1-2
clone size: once
CDR3 protein: CAWSGVNYGYTF
CDR3 DNA: TGTGCCTGGAGTGGCGTTAACTATGGCTACACCTTC

D gene: TRBD1
V gene: TRBV7-9
J gene: TRBJ1-2
clone size: .
CDR3 protein: CASSSDRRNYGYTF
CDR3 DNA: TGTGCCAGCAGCTCGGACAGGCGGAACTATGGCTACACCTTC

D gene: .
V gene: TRBV9
J gene: TRBJ1-2
clone size: .
CDR3 protein: CASSVGGFNYGYTF
CDR3 DNA: TGTGCCAGCAGCGTAGGGGGATTTAACTATGGCTACACCTTC

D gene: .
V gene: TRBV11-1
J gene: TRBJ1-1
clone size: .
CDR3 protein: CASSQGLGRNTEAFF
CDR3 DNA: TGTGCCAGCAGCCAAGGGCTCGGGAGGAACACTGAAGCTTTCTTT

D gene: .
V gene: TRBV5-8
J gene: TRBJ1-2
clone size: once
CDR3 protein: CASSPRVGYGYTF
CDR3 DNA: TGTGCCAGCAGCCCCCGGGTCGGCTATGGCTACACCTTC

D gene: .
V gene: TRBV5-8
J gene: TRBJ1-5
clone size: .
CDR3 protein: CASSLAGFSNQPQHF
CDR3 DNA: TGTGCCAGCAGCTTGGCTGGATTTAGCAATCAGCCCCAGCATTTT

D gene: .
V gene: TRBV19
J gene: TRBJ1-4
clone size: .
CDR3 protein: CASSRETADNEKLFF
CDR3 DNA: TGTGCCAGTAGTAGGGAGACAGCAGATAATGAAAAACTGTTTTTT

D gene: TRBD1
V gene: TRBV25-1
J gene: TRBJ2-7
clone size: .
CDR3 protein: CASSPGQGLVEQYF
CDR3 DNA: TGTGCCAGCAGTCCTGGACAGGGTTTAGTCGAGCAGTACTTC

D gene: .
V gene: TRBV6-1
J gene: TRBJ1-1
clone size: .
CDR3 protein: CASSGRIDRNTEAFF
CDR3 DNA: TGTGCCAGCAGCGGACGGATTGACAGGAACACTGAAGCTTTCTTT

D gene: TRBD2
V gene: TRBV5-4
J gene: TRBJ2-3
clone size: .
CDR3 protein: CASSLGPGGNADTQYF
CDR3 DNA: TGTGCCAGCAGCTTGGGCCCCGGGGGGAATGCAGATACGCAGTATTTT

D gene: .
V gene: TRBV27
J gene: TRBJ2-7
clone size: .
CDR3 protein: CASSRGTYEQYF
CDR3 DNA: TGTGCCAGCAGTAGGGGCACCTACGAGCAGTACTTC

D gene: .
V gene: TRBV29-1
J gene: TRBJ1-1
clone size: .
CDR3 protein: CSVPDPQETEAFF
CDR3 DNA: TGCAGCGTCCCAGATCCCCAGGAGACTGAAGCTTTCTTT

D gene: TRBD1
V gene: TRBV30
J gene: TRBJ2-7
clone size: .
CDR3 protein: CAWSVQWTGRYEQYF
CDR3 DNA: TGTGCCTGGAGTGTACAATGGACAGGCCGCTACGAGCAGTACTTC

D gene: .
V gene: TRBV14
J gene: TRBJ1-2
clone size: few
CDR3 protein: CASSQDTKAYGYTF
CDR3 DNA: TGTGCCAGCAGCCAAGATACGAAAGCCTATGGCTACACCTTC

D gene: .
V gene: TRBV9
J gene: TRBJ2-3
clone size: once
CDR3 protein: CASSVGLTLTDTQYF
CDR3 DNA: TGTGCCAGCAGCGTCGGACTAACACTCACAGATACGCAGTATTTT

D gene: .
V gene: TRBV19
J gene: TRBJ1-2
clone size: .
CDR3 protein: CASNHRREDGYTF
CDR3 DNA: TGTGCCAGTAACCACAGGAGGGAGGATGGCTACACCTTC

D gene: TRBD1
V gene: TRBV18
J gene: TRBJ2-7
clone size: once
CDR3 protein: CASSPLGTGGDEQYF
CDR3 DNA: TGTGCCAGCTCACCACTGGGGACAGGGGGCGACGAGCAGTACTTC

D gene: .
V gene: TRBV16
J gene: TRBJ1-2
clone size: .
CDR3 protein: CASSLVRPGGGYTF
CDR3 DNA: TGTGCCAGCAGCCTTGTGAGGCCAGGAGGAGGCTACACCTTC